The clone carrying this TCR beta chain was seen ten or more times. The CDR3 covers 14 residues. Germline lookup yields CDR1 SGHVS and CDR2 FQNEAQ. Trimming removed 3 bases at V and 4 bases at J, with 11 bases between. This library used roughly 400 ng RNA and molecular barcoded adaptors spanning alpha/delta and beta/gamma chains. MiXCR, applied by TCRdb to the reads, yields one record per CDR3 protein. The table has 25,000 or so distinct CDR3 sequences, 20% to 25% seen once. The sample is drawn from a study of read filtering for tumor transcriptome and immune sequencing. Study summary: Fewer than 10 patients were R-ISS I, approximately 15 were R-ISS II, roughly 7 were R-ISS III. Per sample, TCR-region reads ranged about 3.5 to 11 million by IR-seq, about 80 to 1,400 by RNA-seq.

The sample comprised a population of CD138-negative cells sorted from bone marrow. This clonotype originated in a donor at least 40 years old with multiple myeloma. This chain uses TRBV7-8 with TRBJ2-3, with a weak D call TRBD2 (6 bases). The DNA of the CDR3 is TGTGCCAGCAGCTTTCGGGGAGGCGCAGATACGCAGTATTTT. Residues: CASSFRGGADTQYF.